Each of the 16 T cell receptor beta chains below was sequenced from the same sample in a study of chemoradiotherapy in HPV16-positive cancers. Assay: immunoSEQ multiplex PCR; the TCRdb copy retains only in-frame clones and omits some. The sample lists under 8,000 clones, about 70% occurring once. Sequences were derived from tumor tissue, sampled from a patient who underwent chemoradiotherapy. The receptors derive from a human donor with HPV-associated anogenital cancer.

The chain is built from TRBV6-6 and TRBJ2-2; D perhaps matches TRBD1 (5 bases). The CDR3 is made up of 14 amino acids. The V gene's germline CDR1 is MNHNY and CDR2 SVGAGI (reference sequence). The V gene lost 7 bases and the J gene lost 6 bases, with 15 bases spanning the gap. DNA of the CDR3: TGTGCCAGCAAAAGGGGCAGTGAAGCCGGGGAGCTGTTTTTT. It yields the protein CASKRGSEAGELFF.

The genes are TRBV4-1 and TRBJ1-5; no clear D gene. The CDR3 consists of 14 residues. The V end lost 2 bases, the J end lost 2 bases, and 7 bases lay between the germline ends. Germline values: CDR1 MGHRA, CDR2 YSYEKL. The DNA for the CDR3 is TGCGCCAGCAGCCAACTGAGTGGCAATCAGCCCCAGCATTTT. Its translation: CASSQLSGNQPQHF.

The V and J genes are TRBV5-4 and TRBJ2-5, with D tentatively TRBD2 (6 bases). CDR3 length: 16 residues. V gave up 1 base and J gave up 5 bases, with 18 bases separating them. CDR1 and CDR2 from the germline V gene are SGHNT and YYREEE (reference sequence). The CDR3 loop reads CASSLSSGLGRETQYF. CDR3 nucleotides: TGTGCCAGCAGCTTGAGTTCAGGGCTGGGGAGGGAGACCCAGTACTTC.

As regards this clone: Additional DNA sequences in this sample encode the identical CDR3. V is TRBV5-1 and J is TRBJ2-3; tentative D call: TRBD2 (7 bases). V lost 2 bases and J 2 bases, leaving 12 bases between the germline ends. Germline V gene lookup returns CDR1 SGHRS and CDR2 YFSETQ. The length of the CDR3 is 15 residues. CDR3 bases: TGCGCCAGCAGCTTCGGGGGGCCCTCCACAGATACGCAGTATTTT. It is translated as CASSFGGPSTDTQYF. The full variable domain, with the rest looked up from reference TRBV5-1 and TRBJ2-3, is KAGVTQTPRYLIKTRGQQVTLSCSPISGHRSVSWYQQTPGQGLQFLFEYFSETQRNKGNFPGRFSGRQFSNSRSEMNVSTLELGDSALYLCASSFGGPSTDTQYFGPGTRLTVL.

The chain recombines TRBV30 with TRBJ1-4; D might be TRBD1 (6 bases). Germline values: CDR1 GTSNPN, CDR2 SVGIG (reference sequence). Trimming left V 0 bases short and J 4 bases short, with 12 bases between. The CDR3 spans 15 residues. In DNA form, the CDR3 reads TGTGCCTGGAGTGTAAAGGCAGGGGTTAATGAAAAACTGTTTTTT. Encoded protein: CAWSVKAGVNEKLFF. The full variable domain, with the rest looked up from reference TRBV30 and TRBJ1-4, is SQTIHQWPATLVQPVGSPLSLECTVEGTSNPNLYWYRQAAGRGLQLLFYSVGIGQISSEVPQNLSASRPQDRQFILSSKKLLLSDSGFYLCAWSVKAGVNEKLFFGSGTQLSVL.

V is TRBV19 and J is TRBJ1-5; D unresolved. V dropped 2 bases and J dropped 0 bases, with 5 bases sitting between them. Per the germline V gene, CDR1 is LNHDA and CDR2 is SQIVND (reference sequence). The CDR3 length is 14 residues. The DNA of the CDR3 is TGTGCCAGTAGTATAAAGGTTAGCAATCAGCCCCAGCATTTT. Protein product: CASSIKVSNQPQHF. The full variable domain, with the rest looked up from reference TRBV19 and TRBJ1-5, is DGGITQSPKYLFRKEGQNVTLSCEQNLNHDAMYWYRQDPGQGLRLIYYSQIVNDFQKGDIAEGYSVSREKKESFPLTVTSAQKNPTAFYLCASSIKVSNQPQHFGDGTRLSIL.

This chain uses TRBV7-9 with TRBJ2-1, with TRBD1 matching 10 bases. CDR3 length equals 16 residues. Germline trimming cut 4 bases from V and 8 bases from J; bases unmatched to any gene: 11. CDR1 and CDR2 (germline): SEHNR, FQNEAQ (reference sequence). This CDR3 is CASSYAGTGVRDEQFF. The CDR3 DNA sequence: TGTGCCAGCAGCTACGCTGGGACAGGGGTTCGGGATGAGCAGTTCTTC.

The V and J genes are TRBV4-2 and TRBJ2-3; D is possibly TRBD2 (5 bases). The germline gives CDR1 LGHNA, CDR2 YNFKEQ. CDR3 length: 17 amino acids. V dropped 5 bases and J dropped 0 bases, with 18 bases sitting between them. CDR3 protein: CASSDPLQRTSTDTQYF. The CDR3 nucleotides are TGTGCCAGCAGCGACCCCCTCCAGCGGACTAGCACAGATACGCAGTATTTT.

This rearrangement joins TRBV27 to TRBJ2-7; 9 nucleotides align to TRBD1. Germline CDR1 and CDR2: MNHEY and SMNVEV (reference sequence). The V gene end was trimmed by 3 bases and the J gene end by 3 bases; junction bases not matched to a gene: 12. The CDR3 contains 17 residues. CDR3 sequence: CASSLRHDRGDVYEQYF. The CDR3 bases are TGTGCCAGCAGTTTGCGTCATGACAGGGGGGATGTCTACGAGCAGTACTTC.

On this clone: A read error may produce the germline difference seen at one junction end. The chain is built from TRBV5-5 and TRBJ2-7, with D possibly matching TRBD1 (6 bases). CDR1 SGHKS and CDR2 YYEKEE come from the germline V gene (reference sequence). The CDR3 length is 14 residues. The DNA for the CDR3 is TGTGCCAGCAGCTTGGAGGCAGGGGCTGTCGAGCAGTACTTT. It translates to CASSLEAGAVEQYF.

V usage is TRBV1 and J usage is TRBJ2-2; TRBD1 is taken as the D call from the table, unchecked against the DNA. TRBV1 is a listed pseudogene. This CDR3 has 18 amino acids. CDR3 nucleotide sequence: TGCACCAGCAGCCAAGAGGTCTGGTCAGGGTCAGGCCCCGGGGAGCTGTTTTTT. Protein product: CTSSQEVWSGSGPGELFF.

This chain joins TRBV7-3 and TRBJ2-5; D may correspond to TRBD1 or TRBD2 (5 bases each). The germline V gene has CDR1 SGHTA and CDR2 FQGTGA. Trimming took off 3 bases at V and 3 bases at J, with 11 bases between the two ends. The length of the CDR3 is 14 residues. This CDR3 reads CASSFGTGKETQYF. DNA for the CDR3: TGTGCCAGCAGCTTCGGGACGGGAAAAGAGACCCAGTACTTC.

The chain links TRBV28 to TRBJ1-4; tentatively, D is TRBD1 (6 bases). The CDR3 sequence is 12 residues long. Trimming took 3 bases from V and 13 from J, leaving 12 bases between them. The germline V gene encodes CDR1 MDHEN and CDR2 SYDVKM. The CDR3 loop reads CASSLEGGALFF. DNA for the CDR3: TGTGCCAGCAGTTTGGAGGGGGGTGCACTGTTTTTT.

The rearrangement uses TRBV6-5 and TRBJ1-2; D is ambiguous. Germline loops: CDR1 MNHEY, CDR2 SVGAGI. This CDR3 contains 14 residues. V was clipped by 0 bases and J by 3 bases, with 8 bases between them. The CDR3 nucleotides read TGTGCCAGCAGTTACTCGCACGGCGACTATGGCTACACCTTC. It is translated as CASSYSHGDYGYTF.

The chain recombines TRBV10-2 with TRBJ1-5, with 7 bases lining up with TRBD1. The length of the CDR3 is 14 residues. V lost 4 bases, J lost 4 bases, and 4 bases stayed unmatched. Germline CDR1 is WSHSY and CDR2 is SAAADI. Written as DNA, the CDR3 is TGCGCCAGCAGTGTGACAGGGCGTAATCAGCCCCAGCATTTT. It encodes CASSVTGRNQPQHF.

This clone was found a few times. The chain joins TRBV6-6 to TRBJ2-7; 8 bases align to TRBD1. Germline CDR1 MNHNY, CDR2 SVGAGI (reference sequence). CDR3 length: 15 amino acids. Germline trimming cut 6 bases from V and 3 bases from J; bases unmatched to any gene: 10. CDR3 loop: CASRHFGQGIYEQYF. CDR3 sequence (DNA): TGTGCCAGCAGACACTTTGGACAGGGAATCTACGAGCAGTACTTC.